This TCR beta chain was retrieved from a study of cytomegalovirus exposure and HLA in healthy donors. The study's findings and limits: TCR beta V- and J-gene trimming, according to a later analysis, was linked to a missense DCLRE1C variant.

About this clone itself: What it recognizes is unknown.

The CDR3 is made up of 15 amino acids. Germline V lookup: CDR1 SGHTA, CDR2 FQGNSA. The V gene lost 1 base and the J gene lost 1 base, with 10 bases spanning the gap. The PCR employed 60 Vbeta primers together with 13 Jbeta primers. The repertoire was sequenced with immunoSEQ multiplex PCR; TCRdb's copy has only in-frame clones and lacks some. The sample data list about 170,000 clones. The sequenced sample was PBMCs. This TCR was sampled from a woman under 30 in good health and CMV-seropositive. V and J are TRBV7-2 and TRBJ1-2; no clear D. The CDR3, as DNA: TGTGCCAGCAGCTTAGATTTTAGGAGTAACTATGGCTACACCTTC. Translating it yields CASSLDFRSNYGYTF.